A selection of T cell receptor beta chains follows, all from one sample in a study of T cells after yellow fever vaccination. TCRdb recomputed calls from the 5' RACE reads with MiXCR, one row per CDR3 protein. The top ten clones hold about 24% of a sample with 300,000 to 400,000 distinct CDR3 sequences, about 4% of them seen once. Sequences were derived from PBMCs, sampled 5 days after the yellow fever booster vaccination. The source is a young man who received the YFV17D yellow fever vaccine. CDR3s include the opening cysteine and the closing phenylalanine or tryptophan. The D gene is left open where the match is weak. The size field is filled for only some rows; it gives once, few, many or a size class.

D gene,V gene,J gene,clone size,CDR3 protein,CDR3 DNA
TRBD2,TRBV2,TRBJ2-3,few,CASSESGGTDTQYF,TGTGCCAGCAGTGAATCGGGGGGGACAGATACGCAGTATTTT
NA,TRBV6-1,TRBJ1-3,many,CASSETGDSGNTIYF,TGTGCCAGCAGTGAAACGGGGGACTCTGGAAACACCATATATTTT
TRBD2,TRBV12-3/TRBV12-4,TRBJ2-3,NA,CASRLRGGTTDTQYF,TGTGCCAGCAGGCTACGCGGGGGGACGACAGATACGCAGTATTTT
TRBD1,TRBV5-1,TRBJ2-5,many,CASRLQGAQETQYF,TGCGCCAGCAGATTACAGGGGGCTCAAGAGACCCAGTACTTC
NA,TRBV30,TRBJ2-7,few,CAWWRIAVDEQYF,TGTGCCTGGTGGCGAATAGCGGTAGACGAGCAGTACTTC
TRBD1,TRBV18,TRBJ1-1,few,CASSPRQGSDTEAFF,TGTGCCAGCTCACCTAGACAGGGGAGTGACACTGAAGCTTTCTTT
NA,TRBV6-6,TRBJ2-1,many,CASSYLQGGGEQFF,TGTGCCAGCAGTTACTTGCAAGGGGGGGGCGAGCAGTTCTTC
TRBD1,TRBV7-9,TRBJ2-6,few,CASSLIDGMGQFEGANVLTF,TGTGCCAGCAGCTTGATTGATGGAATGGGACAGTTCGAGGGGGCCAACGTCCTGACTTTC
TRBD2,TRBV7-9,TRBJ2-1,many,CASSHRTSGGNEQFF,TGTGCCAGCAGCCATCGGACTAGCGGGGGCAATGAGCAGTTCTTC
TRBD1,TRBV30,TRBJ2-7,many,CAWRQTGVYEQYF,TGTGCCTGGCGCCAGACAGGGGTCTACGAGCAGTACTTC
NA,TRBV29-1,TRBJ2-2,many,CSVEGGGTGELFF,TGCAGCGTTGAAGGAGGGGGCACCGGGGAGCTGTTTTTT
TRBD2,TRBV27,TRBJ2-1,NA,CASTTSGNEQFF,TGTGCCAGCACAACTAGCGGCAATGAGCAGTTCTTC
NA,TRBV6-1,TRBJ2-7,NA,CASSPRGVNEQYF,TGTGCCAGCAGTCCGCGGGGTGTGAACGAGCAGTACTTC
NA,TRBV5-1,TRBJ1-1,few,CASSFSMGTNTEAFF,TGCGCCAGCAGCTTCTCGATGGGGACGAACACTGAAGCTTTCTTT
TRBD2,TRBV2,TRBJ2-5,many,CASSEGTRLGKTQYF,TGTGCCAGCAGTGAAGGGACTAGACTTGGGAAGACCCAGTACTTC
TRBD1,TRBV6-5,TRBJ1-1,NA,CASTSGQGGNTEAFF,TGTGCCAGCACCAGTGGACAGGGGGGGAACACTGAAGCTTTCTTT
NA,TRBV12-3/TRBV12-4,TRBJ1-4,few,CASSSSNEKLFF,TGTGCCAGCTCTTCTTCTAATGAAAAACTGTTTTTT
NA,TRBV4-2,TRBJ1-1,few,CASRPLTSTEAFF,TGTGCCAGCAGGCCCTTAACTAGCACTGAAGCTTTCTTT
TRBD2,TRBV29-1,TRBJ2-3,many,CSVGGLAGFSSTDTQYF,TGCAGCGTGGGGGGACTAGCGGGGTTCTCTAGCACAGATACGCAGTATTTT
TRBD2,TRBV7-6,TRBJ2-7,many,CASSPGDYSSYEQYF,TGTGCCAGCAGCCCGGGGGACTATAGCTCCTACGAGCAGTACTTC
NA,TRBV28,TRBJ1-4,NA,CASSLYTVATNEKLFF,TGTGCCAGCAGTTTATACACCGTAGCAACTAATGAAAAACTGTTTTTT
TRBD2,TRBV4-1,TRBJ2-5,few,CASSQERGIQVTQYF,TGCGCCAGCAGCCAAGAGCGGGGGATTCAAGTGACCCAGTACTTC
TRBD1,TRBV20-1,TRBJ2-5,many,CSAPGTGQETQYF,TGCAGTGCCCCCGGGACAGGGCAAGAGACCCAGTACTTC
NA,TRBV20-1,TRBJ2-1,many,CSARVWGPYNEQFF,TGCAGTGCTAGAGTGTGGGGCCCCTACAATGAGCAGTTCTTC
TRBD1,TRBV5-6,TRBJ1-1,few,CASSWRQGATEAFF,TGTGCCAGCAGCTGGAGACAGGGTGCAACTGAAGCTTTCTTT
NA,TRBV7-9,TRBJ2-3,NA,CASSPIGGGPITDTQYF,TGTGCCAGCAGCCCTATTGGTGGGGGGCCGATCACAGATACGCAGTATTTT
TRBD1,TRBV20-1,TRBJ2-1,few,CSATGTGGRNEQFF,TGCAGTGCTACCGGGACAGGGGGTAGGAATGAGCAGTTCTTC
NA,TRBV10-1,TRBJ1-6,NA,CASSEGQGMGNSPLHF,TGCGCCAGCAGTGAGGGCCAGGGAATGGGTAATTCACCCCTCCACTTT
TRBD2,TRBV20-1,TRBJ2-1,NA,CSARVLAGGSYNEQFF,TGCAGTGCTAGAGTCCTAGCGGGGGGTTCCTACAATGAGCAGTTCTTC
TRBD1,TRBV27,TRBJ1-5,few,CASKTGAGQPQHF,TGTGCCAGCAAGACAGGGGCAGGCCAGCCCCAGCATTTT
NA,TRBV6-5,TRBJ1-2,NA,CASSYADTSLYGYTF,TGTGCCAGCAGTTACGCGGACACTTCCCTATATGGCTACACCTTC
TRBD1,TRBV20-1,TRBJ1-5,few,CSAWGGQSHQPQHF,TGCAGTGCTTGGGGGGGACAGAGCCATCAGCCCCAGCATTTT
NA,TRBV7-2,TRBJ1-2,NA,CASSYPGSGYTF,TGTGCCAGCAGCTACCCCGGCAGTGGCTACACCTTC
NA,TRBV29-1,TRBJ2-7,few,CSVRYGLGEYEQYF,TGCAGCGTTCGCTATGGTCTTGGGGAATACGAGCAGTACTTC
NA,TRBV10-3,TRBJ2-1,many,CATRGWGRNNEQFF,TGTGCCACCCGGGGTTGGGGGCGAAACAATGAGCAGTTCTTC
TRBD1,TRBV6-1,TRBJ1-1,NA,CASSEDRKNTEAFF,TGTGCCAGCAGTGAGGACAGGAAAAACACTGAAGCTTTCTTT
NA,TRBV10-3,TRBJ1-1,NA,CAITNHGGTEAFF,TGTGCCATCACCAACCACGGGGGCACTGAAGCTTTCTTT
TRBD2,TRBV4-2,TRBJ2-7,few,CASSPQRGTYEQYF,TGTGCCAGCAGCCCGCAGCGGGGGACCTACGAGCAGTACTTC
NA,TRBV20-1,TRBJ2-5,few,CSAMGGGETQYF,TGCAGTGCTATGGGGGGCGGAGAGACCCAGTACTTC
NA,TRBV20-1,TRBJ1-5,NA,CSARPNGQPQHF,TGCAGTGCTAGACCCAATGGTCAGCCCCAGCATTTT
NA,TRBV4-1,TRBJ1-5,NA,CASSQFPSATPNQPQHF,TGCGCCAGCAGCCAATTCCCGAGCGCGACCCCTAATCAGCCCCAGCATTTT
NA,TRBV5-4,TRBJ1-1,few,CASREGRNTEAFF,TGTGCCAGCAGGGAGGGACGGAACACTGAAGCTTTCTTT
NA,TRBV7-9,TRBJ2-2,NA,CASSFDTITGELFF,TGTGCCAGCAGCTTCGACACCATCACCGGGGAGCTGTTTTTT
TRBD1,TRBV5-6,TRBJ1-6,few,CASTQRTGAMHSPLHF,TGTGCCAGCACCCAACGGACAGGGGCGATGCATTCACCCCTCCACTTT